These T cell receptor beta chains were read from a single sample in a study of T cells in tumors after PD-1 blockade. Profiling relied on immunoSEQ multiplex PCR, and the TCRdb table lists in-frame clones only, not all of them. The sample records 10,000 to 15,000 clones, roughly 63% being singletons. Sequences were derived from tumor tissue, sampled before anti-PD-1 treatment. The receptor set was obtained from a human donor with basal cell carcinoma. CDR3s include the opening cysteine and the closing phenylalanine or tryptophan. The D gene is left open where the match is weak. Some rows have no size entry. The others give once, few or many, or a class for an expanded clone.

CDR3: CASSHLFMISYNEQFF; DNA: TGCGCCAGCAGCCACCTCTTCATGATCTCCTACAATGAGCAGTTCTTC; V: TRBV4-1; J: TRBJ2-1; size: -; D: -
CDR3: CASTEQGGAAYTEAFF; DNA: TGTGCCAGCACCGAGCAAGGGGGAGCGGCCTACACTGAAGCTTTCTTT; V: TRBV7-2; J: TRBJ1-1; size: -; D: -
CDR3: CASRSPRDRGGYTF; DNA: TGTGCCAGCCGATCGCCCCGGGATCGAGGGGGCTACACCTTC; V: TRBV5-4; J: TRBJ1-2; size: -; D: -
CDR3: CASSDPRGGQTYSNQPQHF; DNA: TGTGCCAGCAGCGACCCTCGCGGGGGACAGACCTATAGCAATCAGCCCCAGCATTTT; V: TRBV2; J: TRBJ1-5; size: -; D: TRBD1
CDR3: CASSRGTDNEQFF; DNA: TGTGCCAGCAGTCGCGGGACAGACAATGAGCAGTTCTTC; V: TRBV2; J: TRBJ2-1; size: -; D: -
CDR3: CASSHTKTSTDTQYF; DNA: TGTGCCAGCAGCCACACTAAAACTAGCACAGATACGCAGTATTTT; V: TRBV4-2; J: TRBJ2-3; size: -; D: -
CDR3: CASSSEIFADTQYF; DNA: TGTGCCAGCAGTTCAGAGATTTTTGCAGATACGCAGTATTTT; V: TRBV6-5; J: TRBJ2-3; size: -; D: -
CDR3: CASSLGQGFRQPQHF; DNA: TGTGCCAGCTCCCTCGGACAGGGGTTCCGTCAGCCCCAGCATTTT; V: TRBV28; J: TRBJ1-5; size: -; D: TRBD1
CDR3: CASSLARGLIPDTQYF; DNA: TGCGCCAGCAGCTTGGCCAGGGGGCTTATCCCAGATACGCAGTATTTT; V: TRBV5-1; J: TRBJ2-3; size: -; D: TRBD1
CDR3: CASSFPRAGGRKTQYF; DNA: TGTGCCAGCAGTTTTCCCAGGGCAGGGGGCAGGAAGACCCAGTACTTC; V: TRBV28; J: TRBJ2-5; size: -; D: TRBD1
CDR3: CASSLAEAPPPYGYTF; DNA: TGTGCCAGCAGCTTGGCGGAAGCCCCACCACCTTATGGCTACACCTTC; V: TRBV5-4; J: TRBJ1-2; size: -; D: -
CDR3: CSAAFTDTQYF; DNA: TGCAGTGCTGCTTTCACAGATACGCAGTATTTT; V: TRBV20-1; J: TRBJ2-3; size: few; D: -
CDR3: CASSEVIGGRGPDTQYF; DNA: TGTGCCAGCAGTGAAGTTATCGGCGGGAGGGGTCCAGATACGCAGTATTTT; V: TRBV6-1; J: TRBJ2-3; size: medium-sized; D: TRBD2
CDR3: CASSRKGVAGGSYEQYF; DNA: TGTGCCAGCAGCCGCAAGGGGGTAGCGGGGGGATCCTACGAGCAGTACTTC; V: TRBV28; J: TRBJ2-7; size: medium-sized; D: TRBD2
CDR3: CATSSDRRTTEAFF; DNA: TGTGCCACCAGCAGCGACAGACGAACGACTGAAGCTTTCTTT; V: TRBV15; J: TRBJ1-1; size: medium-sized; D: -
CDR3: CAWKPGTGTYEQYF; DNA: TGTGCCTGGAAACCCGGGACAGGGACCTACGAGCAGTACTTC; V: TRBV30; J: TRBJ2-7; size: -; D: TRBD1
CDR3: CASSQEGREFDEQYF; DNA: TGCGCCAGCAGCCAAGAAGGGCGGGAGTTTGACGAGCAGTACTTC; V: TRBV4-3; J: TRBJ2-7; size: -; D: TRBD2
CDR3: CASSPGLQDYEQYF; DNA: TGTGCCAGCAGCCCGGGACTTCAAGATTACGAGCAGTACTTC; V: TRBV11-3; J: TRBJ2-7; size: -; D: -
CDR3: CASSLGGGMNTGELFF; DNA: TGTGCCAGCAGCTTAGGCGGCGGGATGAACACCGGGGAGCTGTTTTTT; V: TRBV7-9; J: TRBJ2-2; size: -; D: -
CDR3: CAMGPKYNSPLHF; DNA: TGTGCCATGGGACCGAAATATAATTCACCCCTCCACTTT; V: TRBV30; J: TRBJ1-6; size: -; D: -
CDR3: CASSLRPTRGRVNEQYF; DNA: TGTGCCAGCAGCTTGCGCCCTACGAGGGGGCGCGTAAACGAGCAGTACTTC; V: TRBV5-8; J: TRBJ2-7; size: -; D: TRBD1
CDR3: CASSPDRGLNTEAFF; DNA: TGTGCCAGCTCGCCGGATCGGGGGTTGAACACTGAAGCTTTCTTT; V: TRBV18; J: TRBJ1-1; size: medium-sized; D: -
CDR3: CASSVGLKEFNTGELFF; DNA: TGTGCCAGCAGCGTAGGCCTGAAAGAGTTTAACACCGGGGAGCTGTTTTTT; V: TRBV9; J: TRBJ2-2; size: -; D: -
CDR3: CASSLSSYEQYF; DNA: TGTGCCAGCAGTCTTAGCTCCTACGAGCAGTACTTC; V: TRBV7-9; J: TRBJ2-7; size: -; D: -
CDR3: CASSSSYEQYF; DNA: TGTGCCAGCAGTTCCTCCTACGAGCAGTACTTC; V: TRBV2; J: TRBJ2-7; size: once; D: -
CDR3: CASGGRTSGTYEQYF; DNA: TGCGCCAGCGGTGGACGGACTAGCGGGACCTACGAGCAGTACTTC; V: TRBV10-2; J: TRBJ2-7; size: -; D: TRBD2
CDR3: CASSLLRTGELFF; DNA: TGTGCCAGCAGTTTATTGCGCACCGGGGAGCTGTTTTTT; V: TRBV28; J: TRBJ2-2; size: medium-sized; D: -
CDR3: CASSSPDDQHPYEQYF; DNA: TGTGCCAGCAGTTCCCCGGACGATCAGCACCCCTACGAGCAGTACTTC; V: TRBV6-6; J: TRBJ2-7; size: -; D: -
CDR3: CASSLGFGGNSGNTIYF; DNA: TGCGCCAGCAGCTTGGGTTTTGGGGGGAACTCTGGAAACACCATATATTTT; V: TRBV5-1; J: TRBJ1-3; size: large; D: -
CDR3: CASSLHQGEGDTEAFF; DNA: TGCGCCAGCAGCTTGCACCAGGGGGAAGGGGACACTGAAGCTTTCTTT; V: TRBV5-1; J: TRBJ1-1; size: few; D: TRBD1
CDR3: CASSQDYLDEQFF; DNA: TGTGCCAGCAGCCAGGACTACCTCGATGAGCAGTTCTTC; V: TRBV7-6; J: TRBJ2-1; size: -; D: -
CDR3: CACGSGQVSGNTIYF; DNA: TGTGCCTGCGGGTCTGGACAGGTATCGGGAAACACCATATATTTT; V: TRBV30; J: TRBJ1-3; size: -; D: TRBD1
CDR3: CASSLGQGGSNQPQHF; DNA: TGCGCCAGCAGCTTGGGACAGGGAGGGAGCAATCAGCCCCAGCATTTT; V: TRBV5-1; J: TRBJ1-5; size: -; D: TRBD1
CDR3: CASSLDDGGGYNEQFF; DNA: TGTGCCAGCAGTTTAGACGATGGGGGGGGCTACAATGAGCAGTTCTTC; V: TRBV28; J: TRBJ2-1; size: -; D: TRBD2
CDR3: CASSSQTGAGEKLFF; DNA: TGTGCCAGCAGCTCCCAGACAGGTGCGGGTGAAAAACTGTTTTTT; V: TRBV7-2; J: TRBJ1-4; size: -; D: -